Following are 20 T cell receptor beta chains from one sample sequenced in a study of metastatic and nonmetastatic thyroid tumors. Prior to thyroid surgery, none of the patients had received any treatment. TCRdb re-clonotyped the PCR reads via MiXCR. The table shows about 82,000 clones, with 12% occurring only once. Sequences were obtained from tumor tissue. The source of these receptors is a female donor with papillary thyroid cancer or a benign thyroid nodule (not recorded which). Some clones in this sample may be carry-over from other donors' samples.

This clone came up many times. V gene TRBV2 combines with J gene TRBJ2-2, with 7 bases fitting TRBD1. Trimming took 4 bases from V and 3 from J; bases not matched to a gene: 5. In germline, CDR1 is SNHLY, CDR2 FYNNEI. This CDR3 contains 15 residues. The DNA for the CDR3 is TGTGCCAGCAGTGTTGAGAGGGGGCACACCGGGGAGCTGTTTTTT. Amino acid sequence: CASSVERGHTGELFF. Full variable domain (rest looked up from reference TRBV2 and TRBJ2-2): EPEVTQTPSHQVTQMGQEVILRCVPISNHLYFYWYRQILGQKVEFLVSFYNNEISEKSEIFDDQFSVERPDGSNFTLKIRSTKLEDSAMYFCASSVERGHTGELFFGEGSRLTVL.

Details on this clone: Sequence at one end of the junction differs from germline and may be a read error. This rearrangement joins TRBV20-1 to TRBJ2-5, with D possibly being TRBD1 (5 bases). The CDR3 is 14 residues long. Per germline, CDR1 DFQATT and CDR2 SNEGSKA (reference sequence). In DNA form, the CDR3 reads TGTAGTGCTAGAGTTACAGGCCCCCGGTGGACCCAGTACTTC. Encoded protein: CSARVTGPRWTQYF.

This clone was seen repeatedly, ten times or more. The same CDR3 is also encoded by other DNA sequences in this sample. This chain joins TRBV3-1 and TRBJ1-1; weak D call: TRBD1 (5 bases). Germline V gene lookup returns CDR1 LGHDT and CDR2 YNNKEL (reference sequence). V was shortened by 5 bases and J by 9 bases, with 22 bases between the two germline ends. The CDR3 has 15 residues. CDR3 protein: CASSSPRVGRDKAFF. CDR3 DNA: TGTGCCAGCAGCTCACCCAGGGTAGGGAGAGATAAAGCTTTCTTT.

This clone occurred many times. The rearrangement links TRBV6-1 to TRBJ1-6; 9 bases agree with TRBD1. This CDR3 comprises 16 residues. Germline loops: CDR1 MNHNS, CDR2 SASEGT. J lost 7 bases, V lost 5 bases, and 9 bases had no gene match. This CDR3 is CASSLSTGGRNSPLHF. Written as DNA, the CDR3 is TGTGCCAGCAGTCTTTCGACAGGGGGGAGGAATTCACCCCTCCACTTT.

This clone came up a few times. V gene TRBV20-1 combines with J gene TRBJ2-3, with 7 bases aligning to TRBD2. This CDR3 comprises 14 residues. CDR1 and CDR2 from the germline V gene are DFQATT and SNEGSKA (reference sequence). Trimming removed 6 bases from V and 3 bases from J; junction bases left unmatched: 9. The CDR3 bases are TGCAGTGCGGGGGAGGCTAGCGGAACAGATACGCAGTATTTT. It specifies CSAGEASGTDTQYF.

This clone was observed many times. CDR3: CAFRQGVREAFF. The CDR3 DNA sequence: TGTGCCTTCCGACAGGGGGTACGTGAAGCTTTCTTT. This chain links TRBV30 with TRBJ1-1; 9 bases fit TRBD1. CDR3 length equals 12 residues. V lost 7 bases, J lost 7 bases, and 7 bases stayed unmatched. Looked up from germline, CDR1 is GTSNPN and CDR2 is SVGIG (reference sequence). Combining the CDR3 with reference TRBV30 and TRBJ1-1 gives the whole variable domain SQTIHQWPATLVQPVGSPLSLECTVEGTSNPNLYWYRQAAGRGLQLLFYSVGIGQISSEVPQNLSASRPQDRQFILSSKKLLLSDSGFYLCAFRQGVREAFFGQGTRLTVV.

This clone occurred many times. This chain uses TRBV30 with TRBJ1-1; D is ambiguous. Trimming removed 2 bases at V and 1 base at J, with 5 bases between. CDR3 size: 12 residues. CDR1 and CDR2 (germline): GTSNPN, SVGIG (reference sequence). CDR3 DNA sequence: TGTGCCTGGAGTAGACAGAACACTGAAGCTTTCTTT. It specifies CAWSRQNTEAFF.

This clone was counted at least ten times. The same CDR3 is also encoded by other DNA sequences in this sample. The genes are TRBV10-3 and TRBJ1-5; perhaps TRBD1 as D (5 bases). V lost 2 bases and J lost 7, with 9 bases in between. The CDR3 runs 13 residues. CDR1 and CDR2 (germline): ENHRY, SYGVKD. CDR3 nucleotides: TGTGCCATCAGTGAGGGGGCCCCACAGCCCCAGCATTTT. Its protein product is CAISEGAPQPQHF.

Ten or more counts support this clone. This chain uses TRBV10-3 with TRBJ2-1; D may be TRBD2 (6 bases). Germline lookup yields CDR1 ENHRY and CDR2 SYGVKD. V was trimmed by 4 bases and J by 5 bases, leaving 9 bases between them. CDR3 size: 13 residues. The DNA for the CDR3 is TGTGCCATCAGTGCGTCGGGGGACAATGAGCAGTTCTTC. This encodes CAISASGDNEQFF.

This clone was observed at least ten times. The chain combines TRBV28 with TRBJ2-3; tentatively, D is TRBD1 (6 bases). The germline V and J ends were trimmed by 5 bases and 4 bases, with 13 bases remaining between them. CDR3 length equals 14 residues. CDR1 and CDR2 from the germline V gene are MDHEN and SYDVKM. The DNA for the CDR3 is TGTGCCAGCAGTCCGCTGCCAGGGGCAGATACGCAGTATTTT. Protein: CASSPLPGADTQYF.

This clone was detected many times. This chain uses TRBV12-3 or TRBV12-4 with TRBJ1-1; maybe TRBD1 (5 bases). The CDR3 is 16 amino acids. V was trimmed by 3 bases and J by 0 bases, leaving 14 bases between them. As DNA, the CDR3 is TGTGCCAGCAGTTTCGGGGCAGGGATCATGAACACTGAAGCTTTCTTT. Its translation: CASSFGAGIMNTEAFF.

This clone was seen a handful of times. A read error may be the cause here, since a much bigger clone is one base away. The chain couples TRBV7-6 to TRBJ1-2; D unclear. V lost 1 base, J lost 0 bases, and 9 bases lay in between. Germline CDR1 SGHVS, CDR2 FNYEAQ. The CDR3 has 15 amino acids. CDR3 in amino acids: CASSLGHGTNYGYTF. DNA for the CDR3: TGTGCCAGCAGCTTAGGGCACGGAACTAACTATGGCTACACCTTC.

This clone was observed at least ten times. The CDR3 DNA is TGTGCCAGCAGCTTTCTGGAGTTAGGGAACACTGAAGCTTTCTTT. Amino acids: CASSFLELGNTEAFF. The rearrangement links TRBV5-4 to TRBJ1-1; no firm D call. Germline lookup yields CDR1 SGHNT and CDR2 YYREEE (reference sequence). The CDR3 is 15 amino acids. The V gene lost 2 bases and the J gene lost 1 base, with 12 bases spanning the gap. The full variable domain, its missing parts supplied by reference TRBV5-4 and TRBJ1-1, is ETGVTQSPTHLIKTRGQQVTLRCSSQSGHNTVSWYQQALGQGPQFIFQYYREEENGRGNFPPRFSGLQFPNYSSELNVNALELDDSALYLCASSFLELGNTEAFFGQGTRLTVV.

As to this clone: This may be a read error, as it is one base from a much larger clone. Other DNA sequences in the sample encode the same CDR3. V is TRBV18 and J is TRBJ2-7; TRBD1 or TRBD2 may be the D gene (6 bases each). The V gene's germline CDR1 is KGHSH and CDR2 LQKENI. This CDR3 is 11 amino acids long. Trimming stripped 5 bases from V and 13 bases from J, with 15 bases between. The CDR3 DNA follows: TGTGCCAGCTCAGCGGGACAAGGGACATACTTC. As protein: CASSAGQGTYF.

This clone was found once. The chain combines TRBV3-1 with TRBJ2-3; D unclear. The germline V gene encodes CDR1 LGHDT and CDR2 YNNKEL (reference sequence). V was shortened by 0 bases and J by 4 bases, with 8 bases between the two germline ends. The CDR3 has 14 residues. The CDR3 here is CASSQDIRADTQYF. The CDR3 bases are TGTGCCAGCAGCCAAGATATAAGGGCAGATACGCAGTATTTT.

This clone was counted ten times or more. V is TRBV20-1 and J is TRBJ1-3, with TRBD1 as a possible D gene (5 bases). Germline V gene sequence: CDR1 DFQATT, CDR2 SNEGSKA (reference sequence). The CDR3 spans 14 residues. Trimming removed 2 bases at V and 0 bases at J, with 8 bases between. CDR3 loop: CSARQGLSGNTIYF. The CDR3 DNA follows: TGCAGTGCTAGACAGGGCCTCTCTGGAAACACCATATATTTT.

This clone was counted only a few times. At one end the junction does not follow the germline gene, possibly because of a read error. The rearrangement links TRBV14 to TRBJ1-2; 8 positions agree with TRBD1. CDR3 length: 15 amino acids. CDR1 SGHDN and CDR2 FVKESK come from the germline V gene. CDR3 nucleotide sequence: TGTGCCGGCAGCTCGGAGACAGGGGTGATTTATGGCTACACCTTC. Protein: CAGSSETGVIYGYTF.

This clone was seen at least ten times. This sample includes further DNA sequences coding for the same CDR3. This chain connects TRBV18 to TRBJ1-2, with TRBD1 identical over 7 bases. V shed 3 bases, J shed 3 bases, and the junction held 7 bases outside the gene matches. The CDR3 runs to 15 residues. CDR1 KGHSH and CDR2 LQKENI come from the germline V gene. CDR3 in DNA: TGTGCCAGCTCACCCTTGAGGGGGCAAGACTATGGCTACACCTTC. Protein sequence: CASSPLRGQDYGYTF.

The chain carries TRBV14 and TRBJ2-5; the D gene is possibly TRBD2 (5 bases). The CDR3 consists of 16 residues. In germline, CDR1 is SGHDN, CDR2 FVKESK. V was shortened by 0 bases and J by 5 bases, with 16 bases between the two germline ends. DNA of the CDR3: TGTGCCAGCAGCCAAGATTGGCCGACTTCGGGGGAGACCCAGTACTTC. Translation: CASSQDWPTSGETQYF.

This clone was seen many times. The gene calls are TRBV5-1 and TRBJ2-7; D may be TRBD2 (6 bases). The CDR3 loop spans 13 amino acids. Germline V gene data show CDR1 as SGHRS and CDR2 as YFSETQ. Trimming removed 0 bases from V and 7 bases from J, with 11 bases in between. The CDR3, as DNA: TGCGCCAGCAGCTTGGGACTTGGGGGGGAGCAGTACTTC. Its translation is CASSLGLGGEQYF.